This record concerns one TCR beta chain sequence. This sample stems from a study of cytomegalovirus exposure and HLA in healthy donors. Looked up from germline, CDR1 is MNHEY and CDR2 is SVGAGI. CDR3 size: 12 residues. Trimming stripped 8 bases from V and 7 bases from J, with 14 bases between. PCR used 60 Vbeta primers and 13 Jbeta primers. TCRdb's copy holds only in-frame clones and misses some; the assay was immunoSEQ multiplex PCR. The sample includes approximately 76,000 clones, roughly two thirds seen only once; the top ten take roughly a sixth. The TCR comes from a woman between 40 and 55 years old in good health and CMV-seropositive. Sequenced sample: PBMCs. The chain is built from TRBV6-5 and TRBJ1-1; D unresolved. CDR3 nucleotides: TGTGCCAGCCGCAGAAGTACTATTGAAGCTTTCTTT. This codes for CASRRSTIEAFF.